The text below deals with one T cell receptor beta chain. Its target is not known. V was pared by 5 bases and J by 7 bases, with 17 bases between. Germline CDR1 is MGHRA and CDR2 is YSYEKL. The CDR3 has 15 residues. This sample stems from a study of blood T cells in healthy people across ages. Whole-study findings and limits: Older individuals had lower TCR beta diversity per million T cells (the decline was roughly linear). The study found more naive CD4+ cells and higher diversity in long-lived than aged donors.

A J-beta primer mix and a sample-barcoded 5' primer were used in a second PCR of roughly 7 to 12 cycles. One entry per CDR3 protein, called by TCRdb with MiXCR from the 5' RACE reads. Of some 1,500,000 distinct CDR3 sequences detected, 40% to 45% appear once; the ten largest clones hold around 4%. Sample: blood. This TCR was sampled from a woman under 30 in good health. The rearrangement joins TRBV4-1 to TRBJ1-4; tentatively, D is TRBD1 (6 bases). CDR3 coding DNA: TGCGCCAGCAGCATACGACAGGCCCTTAGTGAAAAACTGTTTTTT. It translates to CASSIRQALSEKLFF.